The 9 T cell receptor beta chains below come from one sample, sequenced in a study of OX40 agonist ivuxolimab in advanced cancers. Using immunoSEQ multiplex PCR, the repertoire was profiled, and TCRdb retains in-frame clones only, with some absent. Among tens of thousands of clones listed, around 87% were seen once. Sample: CD4+ or CD8+ T cells sorted from blood, taken in a trial of the OX40 agonist ivuxolimab. The receptors were gathered from an adult with an advanced solid tumor such as melanoma, head and neck, liver or kidney cancer.

The chain combines TRBV7-6 with TRBJ2-5; D is uncertain. Germline V lookup: CDR1 SGHVS, CDR2 FNYEAQ. The CDR3 is made up of 12 amino acids. The V end lost 1 base, the J end lost 4 bases, and 4 bases lay between the germline ends. The CDR3: CASSLVRETQYF. In DNA form, the CDR3 reads TGTGCCAGCAGCTTAGTTCGAGAGACCCAGTACTTC.

This chain links TRBV18 with TRBJ1-5; tentative D call: TRBD1 (5 bases). CDR3 length equals 14 residues. V lost 0 bases to trimming and J lost 5 bases, with 8 bases between them. Germline V CDR1 and CDR2: KGHSH, LQKENI. The CDR3 spells CASSPPGGDQPQHF. The DNA of the CDR3 is TGTGCCAGCTCACCACCGGGAGGGGATCAGCCCCAGCATTTT.

J is TRBJ2-3 and V is TRBV5-1, with a weak D call TRBD2 (6 bases). With 4 bases removed from V and 3 bases from J, the gap between germline ends came to 18 bases. The germline V gene has CDR1 SGHRS and CDR2 YFSETQ. CDR3 size: 16 residues. The CDR3 loop is CASSLRDSQRTDTQYF. CDR3 nucleotide sequence: TGCGCCAGCAGCCTAAGGGACTCCCAAAGAACAGATACGCAGTATTTT. Full variable domain (remainder filled in from reference TRBV5-1 and TRBJ2-3): KAGVTQTPRYLIKTRGQQVTLSCSPISGHRSVSWYQQTPGQGLQFLFEYFSETQRNKGNFPGRFSGRQFSNSRSEMNVSTLELGDSALYLCASSLRDSQRTDTQYFGPGTRLTVL.

The CDR3 coding sequence is TGCGCCAGCCTCGACCCGGGACGGAACTACAATGAGCAGTTCTTC. Translation: CASLDPGRNYNEQFF. The V and J genes are TRBV5-1 and TRBJ2-1; D tentatively reads TRBD1 or TRBD2 (5 bases each). The CDR3 has 15 amino acids. V gave up 7 bases and J gave up 3 bases, with 17 bases separating them. The germline gives CDR1 SGHRS, CDR2 YFSETQ.

This chain joins TRBV7-3 and TRBJ2-4; weak D call: TRBD1 (6 bases). V was cut by 5 bases and J by 7 bases, with 15 bases left in between. Germline CDR1 is SGHTA and CDR2 is FQGTGA. This CDR3 region has 14 residues. The CDR3 sequence is CASSPRAGENIQYF. The CDR3 DNA sequence: TGTGCCAGCAGCCCACGTGCAGGGGAGAACATTCAGTACTTC.

About this clone itself: A read error may account for a junction end that differs from germline. The chain joins TRBV20-1 to TRBJ1-1; no reliable D call. Germline loops: CDR1 DFQATT, CDR2 SNEGSKA (reference sequence). The CDR3 is 11 amino acids. The CDR3 nucleotides read TGCAGTGCACCCAAGAACATTGAAGCTTTCTTT. Amino acid sequence: CSAPKNIEAFF.

V and J are TRBV9 and TRBJ2-2; D is unclear. V was clipped by 5 bases and J by 0 bases, with 2 bases between them. CDR1 is SGDLS and CDR2 is YYNGEE in the germline V gene. The CDR3 covers 12 residues. The CDR3 loop is CASSSNTGELFF. The CDR3 DNA sequence: TGTGCCAGCAGTTCGAACACCGGGGAGCTGTTTTTT.

The rearrangement links TRBV2 to TRBJ2-2, with no clear D. CDR1 is SNHLY and CDR2 is FYNNEI in the germline V gene. V lost 3 bases and J 0 bases, leaving 8 bases between the germline ends. The CDR3 runs 15 residues. The CDR3 DNA reads TGTGCCAGCAGTGATCAGTATCCGAACACCGGGGAGCTGTTTTTT. Its protein product is CASSDQYPNTGELFF.

The J gene is TRBJ1-2, the V gene TRBV11-2, with a possible D match to TRBD1 (6 bases). The germline CDR1 and CDR2 sequences are SGHAT and FQNNGV. Trimming cost V 5 bases and J 5 bases, with 15 bases left between them. The CDR3 length is 14 residues. The CDR3 is CASSPGWGRYGYTF. The CDR3 DNA reads TGTGCCAGCAGCCCGGGGTGGGGGCGTTATGGCTACACCTTC.